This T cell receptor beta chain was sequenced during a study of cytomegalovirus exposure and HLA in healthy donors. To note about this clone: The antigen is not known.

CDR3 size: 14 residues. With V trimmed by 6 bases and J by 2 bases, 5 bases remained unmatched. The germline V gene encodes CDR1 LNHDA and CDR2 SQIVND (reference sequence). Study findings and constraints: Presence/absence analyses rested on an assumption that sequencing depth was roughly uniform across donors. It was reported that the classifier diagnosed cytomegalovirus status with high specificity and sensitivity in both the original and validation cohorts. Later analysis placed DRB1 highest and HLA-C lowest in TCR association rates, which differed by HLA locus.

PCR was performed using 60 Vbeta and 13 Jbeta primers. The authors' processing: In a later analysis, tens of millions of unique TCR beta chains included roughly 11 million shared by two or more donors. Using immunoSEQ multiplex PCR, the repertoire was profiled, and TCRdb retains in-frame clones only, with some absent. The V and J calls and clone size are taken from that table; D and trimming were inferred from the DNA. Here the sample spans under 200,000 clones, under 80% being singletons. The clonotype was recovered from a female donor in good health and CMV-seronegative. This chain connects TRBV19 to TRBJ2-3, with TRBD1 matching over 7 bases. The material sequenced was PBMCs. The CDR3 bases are TGTGCCAGTAGCCGGGACAGAAACACAGATACGCAGTATTTT. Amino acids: CASSRDRNTDTQYF.